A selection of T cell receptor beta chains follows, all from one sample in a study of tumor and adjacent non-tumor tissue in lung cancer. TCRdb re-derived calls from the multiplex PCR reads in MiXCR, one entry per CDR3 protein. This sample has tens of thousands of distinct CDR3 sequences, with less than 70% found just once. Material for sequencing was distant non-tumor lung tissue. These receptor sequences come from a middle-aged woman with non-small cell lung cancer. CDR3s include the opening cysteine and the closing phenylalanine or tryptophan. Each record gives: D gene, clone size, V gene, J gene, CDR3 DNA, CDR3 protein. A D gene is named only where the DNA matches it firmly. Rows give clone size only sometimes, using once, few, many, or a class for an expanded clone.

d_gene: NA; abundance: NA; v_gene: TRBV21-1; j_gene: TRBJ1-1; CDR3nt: TGTGCCTGCAGCATAGGACTCATCTTTTCGAACACTGGAGCTTTCTTT; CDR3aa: CACSIGLIFSNTGAFF
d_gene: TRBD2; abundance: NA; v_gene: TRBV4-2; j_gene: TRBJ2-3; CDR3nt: TGTGCCACCAGCCTAACTAGCGATCACACAGATATGCAGTACTTT; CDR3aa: CATSLTSDHTDMQYF
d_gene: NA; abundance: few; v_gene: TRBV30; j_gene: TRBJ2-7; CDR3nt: TGTGCCTGGAGTACCCCGGCAGGGTGGGACGAGCAGTACTTC; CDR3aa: CAWSTPAGWDEQYF
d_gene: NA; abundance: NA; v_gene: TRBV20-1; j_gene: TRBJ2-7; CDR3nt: TGCAGTGCTACTCCTTGGGGGGGCGAGCACTACTTC; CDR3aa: CSATPWGGEHYF
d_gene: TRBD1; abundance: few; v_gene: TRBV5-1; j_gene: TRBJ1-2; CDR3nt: TGCGCCAGCAGCTTGACTCCCTTGGGACAGGGGATATCTGGCTACACCTTC; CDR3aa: CASSLTPLGQGISGYTF
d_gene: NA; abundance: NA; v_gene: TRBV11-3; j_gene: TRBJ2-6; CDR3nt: TGTACCAGCAGCTCTGGAGATGGGGCCAATGTCCTGACTTTC; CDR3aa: CTSSSGDGANVLTF
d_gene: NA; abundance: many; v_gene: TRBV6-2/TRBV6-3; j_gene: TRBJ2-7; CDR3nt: TGTGCCAGCAGTTACTCGAGCGATTCTTACGAGCAGTACTTC; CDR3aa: CASSYSSDSYEQYF
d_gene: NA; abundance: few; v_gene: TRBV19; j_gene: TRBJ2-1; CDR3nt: TGTGCCAGTAGTCCCCACCTCTCGATAAGCTCCTACAATGAGCAGTTCTTC; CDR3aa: CASSPHLSISSYNEQFF
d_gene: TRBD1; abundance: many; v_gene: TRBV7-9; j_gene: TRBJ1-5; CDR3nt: TGTGCCAGCAGCCCAGGGGACAGGTCCCAGCATTTT; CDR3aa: CASSPGDRSQHF
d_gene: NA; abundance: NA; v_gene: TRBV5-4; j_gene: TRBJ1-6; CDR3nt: TGTGCCAGCAGCCCCGGCTTGAGGTTATCACCCCTCCACTTT; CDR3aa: CASSPGLRLSPLHF
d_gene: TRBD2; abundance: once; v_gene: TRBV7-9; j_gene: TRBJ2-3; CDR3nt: TGTGCGGGCAGCGGCCCGGGACTAGGAGGGCCCACAGATACGCAATATTTT; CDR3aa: CAGSGPGLGGPTDTQYF
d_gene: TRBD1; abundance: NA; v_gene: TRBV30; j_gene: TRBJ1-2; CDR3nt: TGTGCATGGCATACAGGGGGCGGCCGCGGCTACACCTTC; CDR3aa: CAWHTGGGRGYTF
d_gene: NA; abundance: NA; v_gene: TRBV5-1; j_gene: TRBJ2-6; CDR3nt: TGCGCCAACAGCTTGTCAGGAACCTCTGGGGTCAACGTCCTGACTTTC; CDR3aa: CANSLSGTSGVNVLTF
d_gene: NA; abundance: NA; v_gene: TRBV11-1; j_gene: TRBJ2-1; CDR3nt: TGTGCCAGTAGTCAGGGGACTGTGACGTGGAATGGGCAGTTCTTC; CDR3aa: CASSQGTVTWNGQFF
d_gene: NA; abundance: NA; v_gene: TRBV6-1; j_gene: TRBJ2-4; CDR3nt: TGTGCCAGCAGTGAGAGACCGGACGCATTTGTGAACTTAGCCAAAAACATTCAGTGCTTC; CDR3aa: CASSERPDAFVNLAKNIQCF
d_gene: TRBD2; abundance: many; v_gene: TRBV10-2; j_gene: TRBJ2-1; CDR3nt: TGCGCCAGCAGGATACTAGCGGGGGGCTCCTACAATGAGCAGTTCTTC; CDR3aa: CASRILAGGSYNEQFF
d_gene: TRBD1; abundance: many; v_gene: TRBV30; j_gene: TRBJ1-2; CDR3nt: TGTGCCTGGAGTGTACGACAGGGCTTTAGAGGCTACACCTTC; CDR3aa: CAWSVRQGFRGYTF
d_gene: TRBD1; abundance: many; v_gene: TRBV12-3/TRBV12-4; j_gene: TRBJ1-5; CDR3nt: TGTGCCAGCAGCTCCAACCAGGGGGCAATGGGTCAGCCCCAGCATTTT; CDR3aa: CASSSNQGAMGQPQHF
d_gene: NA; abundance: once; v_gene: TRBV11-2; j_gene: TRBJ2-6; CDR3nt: TGCGCCAGCAGTTTGTCAGACCTCTCTGGGGCCAACGTCCTGACTTTC; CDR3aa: CASSLSDLSGANVLTF
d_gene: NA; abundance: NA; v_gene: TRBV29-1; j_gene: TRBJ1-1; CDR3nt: TGCAGCGTTGATGGGGAGTGGGACACTGAAGTTTTCTTT; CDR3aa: CSVDGEWDTEVFF
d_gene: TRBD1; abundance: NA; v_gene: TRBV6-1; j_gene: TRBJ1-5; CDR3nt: TGTGCCAGCAGTGAATTACCGGGACAGGGGGATCGGTCCCAGCATTTT; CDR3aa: CASSELPGQGDRSQHF
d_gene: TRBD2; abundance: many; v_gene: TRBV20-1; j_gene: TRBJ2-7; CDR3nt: TGCAGTGCTTTGGCGGGGGGCTTATACGAGCAGTACTTC; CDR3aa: CSALAGGLYEQYF
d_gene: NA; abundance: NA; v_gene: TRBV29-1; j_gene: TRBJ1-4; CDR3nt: TGCAGCGTTGAAGTCCCGTGCCGCGAGCGGGAAAAACTGTTTTTT; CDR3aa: CSVEVPCREREKLFF
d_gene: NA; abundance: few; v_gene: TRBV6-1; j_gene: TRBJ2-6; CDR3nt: TGTGCCAGCCGAGTCGGGGGCTCTTGGGCCAACGTCCTGACCTTC; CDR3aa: CASRVGGSWANVLTF
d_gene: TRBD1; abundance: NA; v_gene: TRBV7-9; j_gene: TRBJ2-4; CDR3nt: TGTGACAGCAGCCAAGGGACAGTCGGTATAGAACTCGCCAAAAACAATCAGTACTTC; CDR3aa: CDSSQGTVGIELAKNNQYF
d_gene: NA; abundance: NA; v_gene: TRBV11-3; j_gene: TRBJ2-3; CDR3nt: TGTGCCAGAGGCTTAATCCTCGTAGATACGCAATATTTT; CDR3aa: CARGLILVDTQYF
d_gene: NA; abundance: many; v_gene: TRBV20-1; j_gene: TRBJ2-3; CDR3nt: TGCAGTGCTTCCTACCCTCTTCCCACAGATACGCAGTATTTT; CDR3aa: CSASYPLPTDTQYF
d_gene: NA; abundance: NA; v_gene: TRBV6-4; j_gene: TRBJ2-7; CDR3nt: TGTGCCAGCAGTCTCGGGGGACTCAAAATGTCCTACGAGCAGTACTTC; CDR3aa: CASSLGGLKMSYEQYF
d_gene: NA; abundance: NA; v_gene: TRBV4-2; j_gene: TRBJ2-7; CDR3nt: TGTGCCAGCAGCCAAGTAGCGGCGGGGCACGAGCAGCACTTC; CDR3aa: CASSQVAAGHEQHF
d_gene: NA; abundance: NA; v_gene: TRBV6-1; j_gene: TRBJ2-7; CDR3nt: TGTGCCAGCAATGCGAGACAGTTCTCCCGCTGGGAGCAGTACTTC; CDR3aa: CASNARQFSRWEQYF
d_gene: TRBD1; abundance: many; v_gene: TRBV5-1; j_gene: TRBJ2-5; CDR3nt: TGCGCCAGCAGCTACAGGGGCCCCGAAGAGACCCAGTACTTC; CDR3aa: CASSYRGPEETQYF
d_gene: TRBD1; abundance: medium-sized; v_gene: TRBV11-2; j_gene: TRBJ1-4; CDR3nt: TGTGCCAGCAGCCCCGGGGGGAACAGGGGGCCAACTAATGAAAAACTGTTTTTT; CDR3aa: CASSPGGNRGPTNEKLFF
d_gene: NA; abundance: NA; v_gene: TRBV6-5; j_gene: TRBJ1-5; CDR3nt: TGTGCCAGCAGTTCTCTTTCCCGTGACAGCAATCAGCCCAAGCATTTT; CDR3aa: CASSSLSRDSNQPKHF
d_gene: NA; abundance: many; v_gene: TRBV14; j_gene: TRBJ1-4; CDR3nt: TGTGCCAGCAGCCAGAGAAAGGACAGTTCTTCAACTAATGAAAAACTGTTTTTT; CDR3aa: CASSQRKDSSSTNEKLFF
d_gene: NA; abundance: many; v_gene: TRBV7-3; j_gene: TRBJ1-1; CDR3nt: TGTGCCAGCAGCTTCTCAGCCGGGAACACTGAAGCTTTCTTT; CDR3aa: CASSFSAGNTEAFF
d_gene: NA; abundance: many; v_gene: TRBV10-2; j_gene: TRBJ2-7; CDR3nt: TGCGCCAGCAGTGGTGTTAGCTCCTACGAGCAGTACTTC; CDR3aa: CASSGVSSYEQYF
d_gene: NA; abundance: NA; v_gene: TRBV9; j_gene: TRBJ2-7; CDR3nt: TGTGCCAGCAGCGTAGCCTCGGGGAAGACATACGAGCAATACTTC; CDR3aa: CASSVASGKTYEQYF
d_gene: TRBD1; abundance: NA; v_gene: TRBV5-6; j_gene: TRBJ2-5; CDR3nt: TGTGACAGCAGCTTAGCCAGGGGGCACGAGACCCAGTACTTC; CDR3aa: CDSSLARGHETQYF
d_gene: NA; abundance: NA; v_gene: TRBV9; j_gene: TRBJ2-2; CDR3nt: TGTGCCAGCAGCAACAGACAGTCCAGGGAGCTGTTTTTT; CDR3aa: CASSNRQSRELFF
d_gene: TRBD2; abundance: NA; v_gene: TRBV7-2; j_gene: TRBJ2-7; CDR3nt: TGTGCCAGCAGCTTTGGACTAGTGGGAAACGAGCAGTACTTC; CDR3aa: CASSFGLVGNEQYF
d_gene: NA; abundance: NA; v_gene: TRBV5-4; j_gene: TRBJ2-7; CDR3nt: TGTGCCAGCAGCCTCCCGACCGACAACTGCGAGCAATACTTC; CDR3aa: CASSLPTDNCEQYF
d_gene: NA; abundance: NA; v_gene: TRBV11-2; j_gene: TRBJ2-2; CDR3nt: TGTACCAGCAGCCCCGAAAATCAGAACACCAGGGGGCTGTTTTTT; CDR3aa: CTSSPENQNTRGLFF
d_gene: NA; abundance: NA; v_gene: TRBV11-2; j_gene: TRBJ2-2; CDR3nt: NA; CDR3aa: CASSLDGTGSCFF
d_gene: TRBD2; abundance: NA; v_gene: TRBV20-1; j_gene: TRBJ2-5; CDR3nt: TGCAGTGCTAGACACTCGCTAGCGGGGGGCTTAACACACTTC; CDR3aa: CSARHSLAGGLTHF
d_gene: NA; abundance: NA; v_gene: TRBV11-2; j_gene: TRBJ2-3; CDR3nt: TGTGGCAGAAGCACCCGTCCAGGCGATTCGCAGTATTTT; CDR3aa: CGRSTRPGDSQYF